A selection of T cell receptor beta chains follows, all from one sample in a study of identical twins. Via MiXCR, TCRdb re-called the 5' RACE reads, giving one row per CDR3 protein. Here the sample spans 200,000 to 300,000 distinct CDR3 sequences, about 10% being singletons. The sequencing input was memory T cells sorted from blood. The receptor source for this set is a man in his fifties or sixties in good health. The CDR3 runs from the conserved cysteine through the conserved F or W. The D gene is left open where the match is weak. A row's size may be missing; if present it is once, few, many or a size class.

clone size | D gene | J gene | V gene | CDR3 DNA | CDR3 protein
many | . | TRBJ2-3 | TRBV20-1 | TGCAGTGCTAGAGAGTGGGGGAGCAGGTCTTCCACAGATACGCAGTATTTT | CSAREWGSRSSTDTQYF
. | . | TRBJ2-2 | TRBV12-3/TRBV12-4 | TGTGCCAGCAGTTTAAGGGCAGGGTTCACCGGGGAGCTGTTTTTT | CASSLRAGFTGELFF
few | . | TRBJ2-2 | TRBV27 | TGTGCCAGCAGTTTATCGGTGGAGGGGACCGGGGAGCTGTTTTTT | CASSLSVEGTGELFF
many | . | TRBJ2-1 | TRBV10-3 | TGTGCCATCAGTGAGCCCCGAGAGGAGCAGTTCTTC | CAISEPREEQFF
. | . | TRBJ2-3 | TRBV7-2 | TGTGCCAGCAGCTTAGCTGGAGTAGCGTCGCAGTATTTT | CASSLAGVASQYF
many | TRBD2 | TRBJ2-7 | TRBV4-2 | TGTGCCAGCAGCCAAGGGCTGGGCGGGAGGTTCCGCTACGAGCAGTACTTC | CASSQGLGGRFRYEQYF
many | . | TRBJ1-2 | TRBV20-1 | TGCAGTGCTAGAGGGGTCATCGGTAGGGGCTACACCTTC | CSARGVIGRGYTF
many | TRBD2 | TRBJ2-1 | TRBV28 | TGTGCCAGCAGTCCTGGGACTAGCGGGGGCCCACCCTACAATGAGCAGTTCTTC | CASSPGTSGGPPYNEQFF
. | . | TRBJ2-2 | TRBV29-1 | TGCAGCGTATTACAGGCCGGGGAGCTGTTTTTT | CSVLQAGELFF
few | TRBD2 | TRBJ2-1 | TRBV5-6 | TGTGCCAGCAGCAGGCCCGGGGGGGGACATGAGCAGTTCTTC | CASSRPGGGHEQFF
. | . | TRBJ2-7 | TRBV19 | TGTGCCAGTAGCCTGGGGCCAACCCTGGACCAGTACTTC | CASSLGPTLDQYF
many | TRBD1 | TRBJ2-7 | TRBV20-1 | TGCAGTGCTGGACAGGGACCGGGGTACGAGCAGTACTTC | CSAGQGPGYEQYF
many | . | TRBJ1-5 | TRBV12-3/TRBV12-4 | TGTGCCAGCCGGAGAGGGAAACAATGGAATCAGCCCCAGCATTTT | CASRRGKQWNQPQHF
few | . | TRBJ2-1 | TRBV7-9 | TGTGCCAGCAGCTTAGGGTCTGTAAGTGGTGAGCAGTTCTTC | CASSLGSVSGEQFF
few | . | TRBJ1-4 | TRBV7-6 | TGTGCCAGCAGCCTTAGGGCAGGGACTAATGAAAAACTGTTTTTT | CASSLRAGTNEKLFF
many | . | TRBJ1-6 | TRBV6-1 | TGTGCCAGCACCTCCACATCCAGTAAGGGGAATGCCCTCCACTTT | CASTSTSSKGNALHF
. | . | TRBJ2-2 | TRBV6-2/TRBV6-3 | TGTGCCAGCAGTTCACGGGCTGGTTTTATCGGGGAGCTGTTTTTT | CASSSRAGFIGELFF
many | . | TRBJ2-5 | TRBV20-1 | TGCAGTGCTAGAGGCCCCACCGGGGGCGAAGAGACCCAGTACTTC | CSARGPTGGEETQYF
many | . | TRBJ1-5 | TRBV28 | TGTGCCAGTCTGACGGGTAGATCGCCCCAGCATTTT | CASLTGRSPQHF
. | . | TRBJ2-3 | TRBV5-1 | TGCGCCAGCAGCACTCTTGGACAGCGGACCGAGGGAGATACGCAGTATTTT | CASSTLGQRTEGDTQYF